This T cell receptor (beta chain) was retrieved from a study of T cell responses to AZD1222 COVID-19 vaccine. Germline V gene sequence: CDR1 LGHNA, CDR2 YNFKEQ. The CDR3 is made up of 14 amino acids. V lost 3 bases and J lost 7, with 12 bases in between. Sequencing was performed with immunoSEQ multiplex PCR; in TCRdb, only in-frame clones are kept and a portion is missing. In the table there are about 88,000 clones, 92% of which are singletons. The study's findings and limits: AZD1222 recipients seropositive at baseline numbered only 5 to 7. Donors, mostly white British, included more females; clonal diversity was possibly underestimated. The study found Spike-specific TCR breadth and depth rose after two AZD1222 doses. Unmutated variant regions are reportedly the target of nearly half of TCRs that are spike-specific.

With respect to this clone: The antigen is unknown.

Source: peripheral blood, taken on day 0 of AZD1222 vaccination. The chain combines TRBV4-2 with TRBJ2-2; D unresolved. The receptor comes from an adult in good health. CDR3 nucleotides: TGTGCCAGCAGCCACCCAATAGAGCACGGGGAGCTGTTTTTT. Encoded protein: CASSHPIEHGELFF.